This T cell receptor (beta chain) was documented in a study of blood T cell repertoires in COVID-19. Across the study: Material from acute and convalescent COVID-19 was sourced from the United States, Italy and Spain. PBMCs, B-cell-depleted T cells, or T cells were the source of the cDNA or gDNA that made up the material.

V dropped 0 bases and J dropped 1; count of bases not matched to a gene: 4. CDR1 SGHRS and CDR2 YFSETQ come from the germline V gene. CDR3 length: 16 amino acids. This clone has a handful of counts. As handled by the study authors: Cell counts per sample came from amplifying reference gene primers. Assay used: immunoSEQ multiplex PCR; TCRdb lists only in-frame clones, some missing. Clone size and the V and J calls come from that table; the DNA yielded D and trimming. The data show 70,000 to 100,000 clones, 90% to 95% seen once. This rearrangement joins TRBV5-1 to TRBJ2-7; 10 bases map to TRBD1. The material sequenced was peripheral blood. The clonotype originates from a man in his fifties or sixties with acute or convalescent COVID-19. The CDR3 DNA reads TGCGCCAGCAGCTTGGGACAGGGGGCGCCTTCCTACGAGCAGTACTTC. This translates into CASSLGQGAPSYEQYF.